These 23 T cell receptor beta chains share one sample of origin, sequenced in a study of beta chain features in type 1 diabetes. What was sequenced were expressed TCRB transcripts, since all of the isolated RNA had been reverse transcribed. Assay used: immunoSEQ multiplex PCR; TCRdb lists only in-frame clones, some missing. The sample lists around 430,000 clones, approximately 30% occurring once. Sample: naive CD4+ T cells from blood. These receptors all stem from a young man in good health.

The chain employs TRBV29-1 and TRBJ2-1; no clear D. With 7 bases removed from V and 0 bases from J, the gap between germline ends came to 10 bases. This CDR3 is 13 amino acids long. CDR1 and CDR2 (germline): SQVTM, ANQGSEA. The CDR3, as DNA: TGCAGCGGTCGACCGAGCTCCTACAATGAGCAGTTCTTC. It codes for CSGRPSSYNEQFF.

This rearrangement joins TRBV25-1 to TRBJ2-4, with unresolved D. Germline CDR1 is MGHDK and CDR2 is SYGVNS. Trimming removed 4 bases from V and 9 bases from J, with 13 bases in between. CDR3 size: 13 residues. In DNA form, the CDR3 reads TGTGCCAGCAGTGTCGTGGGTGTAGGCATTCAGTACTTC. This translates into CASSVVGVGIQYF.

The chain carries TRBV5-1 and TRBJ2-1, with TRBD2 matching over 12 bases. The CDR3 contains 18 residues. Trimming took 0 bases from V and 4 from J; bases not matched to a gene: 8. Germline V lookup: CDR1 SGHRS, CDR2 YFSETQ. For the CDR3, the DNA is TGCGCCAGCAGCTTGGGAATCCTAGCGGGAGGGAATTACAATGAGCAGTTCTTC. The encoded protein is CASSLGILAGGNYNEQFF.

In its sample, this clone was seen a few times. CDR3 region: CSVKGRLNYGYTF. The CDR3 DNA reads TGCAGCGTTAAAGGCCGGCTAAATTATGGCTACACCTTC. The V and J genes are TRBV29-1 and TRBJ1-2; D gene ambiguous. Germline V gene lookup returns CDR1 SQVTM and CDR2 ANQGSEA. The ends were cut back, 5 bases at V and 5 bases at J, with 15 bases in the middle. The CDR3 covers 13 residues.

The chain is built from TRBV7-2 and TRBJ2-3; tentative D call: TRBD2 (6 bases). The CDR3 totals 17 residues. Germline V CDR1 and CDR2: SGHTA, FQGNSA. V was shortened by 4 bases and J by 5 bases, with 22 bases between the two germline ends. CDR3 loop: CASSWTTGSGAGDTQYF. The DNA for the CDR3 is TGTGCCAGCAGCTGGACCACAGGAAGCGGAGCGGGAGATACGCAGTATTTT. Drawing the rest from reference TRBV7-2 and TRBJ2-3, the complete variable domain is GAGVSQSPSNKVTEKGKDVELRCDPISGHTALYWYRQSLGQGLEFLIYFQGNSAPDKSGLPSDRFSAERTGGSVSTLTIQRTQQEDSAVYLCASSWTTGSGAGDTQYFGPGTRLTVL.

This clone has just a few counts. The genes are TRBV7-2 and TRBJ2-7; TRBD2 matches at 7 bases. Germline CDR1 SGHTA, CDR2 FQGNSA. J was trimmed by 2 bases and V by 3 bases; bases with no gene match: 4. The CDR3 runs to 14 residues. The CDR3 DNA follows: TGTGCCAGCAGCTTCGGGAGGCCCCCCTACGAGCAGTACTTC. This translates into CASSFGRPPYEQYF.

The V gene is TRBV9, the J gene TRBJ2-4, with D possibly being TRBD1 (5 bases). Per the germline V gene, CDR1 is SGDLS and CDR2 is YYNGEE. Trimming took 2 bases from V and 0 from J, leaving 12 bases between them. This CDR3 is 16 amino acids long. CDR3 sequence reads: CASSVTAGLAKNIQYF. Written as DNA, the CDR3 is TGTGCCAGCAGCGTTACCGCAGGGCTAGCCAAAAACATTCAGTACTTC.

This clone was detected only a few times. The chain employs TRBV7-9 and TRBJ2-5; 8 positions match TRBD2. The trim removed 2 bases at V and 7 bases at J, leaving 9 bases unmatched. There are 15 residues in the CDR3. CDR1 is SEHNR, CDR2 FQNEAQ, per germline (reference sequence). The CDR3, as DNA: TGTGCCAGCAGCTTAACGGGACTAGGAATACGGACCCAGTACTTC. Encoded protein: CASSLTGLGIRTQYF.

The chain uses TRBV5-6 and TRBJ2-2, with D perhaps matching TRBD2 (6 bases). Trimming removed 3 bases from V and 6 bases from J, with 12 bases in between. Per germline, CDR1 SGHDT and CDR2 YYEEEE. The CDR3 is 14 amino acids. Here the CDR3 reads CASSWRERAGELFF. CDR3 coding DNA: TGTGCCAGCAGCTGGAGGGAGAGGGCCGGGGAGCTGTTTTTT.

The CDR3 DNA sequence: TGTGCCAGCAGCGTAAGTCAACAGGTCGCCTACGAGCAGTACTTC. This translates into CASSVSQQVAYEQYF. The chain uses TRBV9 and TRBJ2-7; tentatively, D is TRBD1 (5 bases). V was shortened by 1 base and J by 2 bases, with 13 bases between the two germline ends. This CDR3 spans 15 amino acids. The V gene's germline CDR1 is SGDLS and CDR2 YYNGEE.

Written as DNA, the CDR3 is TGTGCCAGCAGTAGACAGTTACAAGAGACCCAGTACTTC. Translating it yields CASSRQLQETQYF. The chain joins TRBV6-6 to TRBJ2-5; D is perhaps TRBD1 (5 bases). The CDR3 consists of 13 residues. Germline V CDR1 and CDR2: MNHNY, SVGAGI (reference sequence). V was trimmed by 5 bases and J by 2 bases, leaving 9 bases between them.

The chain uses TRBV29-1 and TRBJ1-2, with 7 bases aligning to TRBD1. The CDR3 extends over 15 amino acids. CDR1 and CDR2 from the germline V gene are SQVTM and ANQGSEA. The junction had 14 bases not matched to a gene; V was cut back by 3 bases and J by 7 bases. The CDR3 protein is CSVDTRVQGRGGYTF. The CDR3 region has the DNA TGCAGCGTTGATACACGAGTACAGGGGCGGGGTGGCTACACCTTC.

A few counts support this clone. The chain has TRBV5-4 and TRBJ2-1, with D possibly being TRBD1 (6 bases). The V gene lost 4 bases and the J gene lost 10 bases, with 18 bases spanning the gap. This CDR3 is built from 14 residues. Germline V CDR1 and CDR2: SGHNT, YYREEE (reference sequence). The CDR3 nucleotides read TGTGCCAGCAGCGTAGGGACACTTGCCCTCGAGCAGTTCTTC. Translating gives CASSVGTLALEQFF.

The V call is TRBV27, the J call TRBJ2-7; D possibly corresponds to TRBD2 (5 bases). There are 13 residues in the CDR3. V shed 4 bases and J shed 3 bases, with 10 bases lying between them. Germline values: CDR1 MNHEY, CDR2 SMNVEV (reference sequence). CDR3 amino acids: CASSSRGNYEQYF. CDR3 sequence (DNA): TGTGCCAGCAGTTCTCGAGGGAACTACGAGCAGTACTTC.

The chain uses TRBV29-1 and TRBJ2-7; D is ambiguous. The V gene lost 4 bases and the J gene lost 0 bases, with 13 bases spanning the gap. The CDR3 has 14 amino acids. In germline, CDR1 is SQVTM, CDR2 ANQGSEA. The CDR3 sequence is CSVVSPNYSYEQYF. CDR3 DNA: TGCAGCGTTGTCAGCCCCAACTACTCCTACGAGCAGTACTTC.

The CDR3: CASSKGQVAKNIQYF. CDR3 nucleotides: TGTGCCAGCAGTAAAGGACAGGTAGCCAAAAACATTCAGTACTTC. The chain couples TRBV6-1 to TRBJ2-4; the match to TRBD1 covers 7 bases. V lost 5 bases and J lost 0; bases outside the gene matches: 4. Germline CDR1 reads MNHNS; CDR2 reads SASEGT. The CDR3 extends over 15 amino acids.

This rearrangement joins TRBV28 to TRBJ2-1; TRBD2 matches 8 bases. Germline CDR1 is MDHEN and CDR2 is SYDVKM. V dropped 6 bases and J dropped 2; count of bases not matched to a gene: 12. The CDR3 sequence is 17 residues long. CDR3 in amino acids: CASRSPSSSGPYNEQFF. The CDR3, as DNA: TGTGCCAGCAGGTCCCCCTCCTCTAGCGGGCCCTACAATGAGCAGTTCTTC.

This clone was counted between two and nine times. This chain links TRBV5-1 with TRBJ2-5; 7 bases line up with TRBD2. This CDR3 spans 16 amino acids. Germline CDR1 reads SGHRS; CDR2 reads YFSETQ. The trim removed 3 bases at V and 2 bases at J, leaving 10 bases unmatched. The DNA of the CDR3 is TGCGCCAGCAGCTCGGGTGGGCTAGCGGTACAAGAGACCCAGTACTTC. Its translation: CASSSGGLAVQETQYF.

This clone was seen just once. V is TRBV2 and J is TRBJ2-5; TRBD1 agrees at 9 bases. V was clipped by 4 bases and J by 2 bases; unmatched bases: 5. This CDR3 has 15 residues. The germline CDR1 and CDR2 sequences are SNHLY and FYNNEI. DNA of the CDR3: TGTGCCAGCAGTGGCGGACAGGGGCGGCAAGAGACCCAGTACTTC. Translation: CASSGGQGRQETQYF.

As to this clone: This same CDR3 is encoded by further DNA sequences in the sample. DNA of the CDR3: TGTGCCTGGAGTGGGGGAGGAACTGAAGCTTTCTTT. This gives the protein CAWSGGGTEAFF. The rearrangement joins TRBV30 to TRBJ1-1; D gene unclear. Germline CDR1 and CDR2: GTSNPN and SVGIG (reference sequence). This CDR3 is 12 amino acids long. Trimming shortened V by 1 base and J by 5 bases, and 8 bases separated the two germline ends.

The rearrangement joins TRBV15 to TRBJ2-1; D is uncertain. CDR1 is LNHNV and CDR2 is YYDKDF in the germline V gene (reference sequence). V was trimmed by 2 bases and J by 10 bases, leaving 9 bases between them. This CDR3 comprises 12 residues. This CDR3 is CATSRSKGEQFF. The CDR3 DNA sequence: TGTGCCACCAGCAGATCAAAAGGAGAGCAGTTCTTC. The full variable domain, completed using reference TRBV15 and TRBJ2-1, is DAMVIQNPRYQVTQFGKPVTLSCSQTLNHNVMYWYQQKSSQAPKLLFHYYDKDFNNEADTPDNFQSRRPNTSFCFLDIRSPGLGDTAMYLCATSRSKGEQFFGPGTRLTVL.

In its sample, this clone was seen once. This chain joins TRBV7-2 and TRBJ2-5; no clear D gene. Trimming left V 1 base short and J 7 bases short, with 10 bases between. There are 13 residues in the CDR3. The germline V gene has CDR1 SGHTA and CDR2 FQGNSA. The CDR3 is CASSLDLVGTQYF. The CDR3 DNA follows: TGTGCCAGCAGCTTAGACCTAGTAGGGACCCAGTACTTC. Combining the CDR3 with reference TRBV7-2 and TRBJ2-5 gives the whole variable domain GAGVSQSPSNKVTEKGKDVELRCDPISGHTALYWYRQSLGQGLEFLIYFQGNSAPDKSGLPSDRFSAERTGGSVSTLTIQRTQQEDSAVYLCASSLDLVGTQYFGPGTRLLVL.

This clone was found a few times. The CDR3 bases are TGTGCCAGCACCCTGGCGGGCACAGGGGGCTCTTTGGAGACCCAGTACTTC. Translated: CASTLAGTGGSLETQYF. V is TRBV25-1 and J is TRBJ2-5, with 9 bases aligning to TRBD1. V was clipped by 7 bases and J by 5 bases; unmatched bases: 17. Germline CDR1 and CDR2: MGHDK and SYGVNS. This CDR3 is 17 amino acids long.